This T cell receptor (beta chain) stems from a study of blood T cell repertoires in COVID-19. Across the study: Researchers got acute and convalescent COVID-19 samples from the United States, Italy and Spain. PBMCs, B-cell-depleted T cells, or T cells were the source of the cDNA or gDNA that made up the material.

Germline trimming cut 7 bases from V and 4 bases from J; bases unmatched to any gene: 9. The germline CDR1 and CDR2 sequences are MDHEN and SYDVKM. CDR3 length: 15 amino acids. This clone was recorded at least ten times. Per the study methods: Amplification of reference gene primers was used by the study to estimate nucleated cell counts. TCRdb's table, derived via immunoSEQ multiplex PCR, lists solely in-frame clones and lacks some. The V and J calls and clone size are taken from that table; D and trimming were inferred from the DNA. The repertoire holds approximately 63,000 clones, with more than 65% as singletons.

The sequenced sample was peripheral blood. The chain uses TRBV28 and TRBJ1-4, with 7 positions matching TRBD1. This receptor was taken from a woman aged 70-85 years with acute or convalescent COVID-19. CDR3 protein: CASTVEGGRNEKLFF. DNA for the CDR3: TGTGCCAGCACTGTGGAAGGGGGCCGTAATGAAAAACTGTTTTTT.